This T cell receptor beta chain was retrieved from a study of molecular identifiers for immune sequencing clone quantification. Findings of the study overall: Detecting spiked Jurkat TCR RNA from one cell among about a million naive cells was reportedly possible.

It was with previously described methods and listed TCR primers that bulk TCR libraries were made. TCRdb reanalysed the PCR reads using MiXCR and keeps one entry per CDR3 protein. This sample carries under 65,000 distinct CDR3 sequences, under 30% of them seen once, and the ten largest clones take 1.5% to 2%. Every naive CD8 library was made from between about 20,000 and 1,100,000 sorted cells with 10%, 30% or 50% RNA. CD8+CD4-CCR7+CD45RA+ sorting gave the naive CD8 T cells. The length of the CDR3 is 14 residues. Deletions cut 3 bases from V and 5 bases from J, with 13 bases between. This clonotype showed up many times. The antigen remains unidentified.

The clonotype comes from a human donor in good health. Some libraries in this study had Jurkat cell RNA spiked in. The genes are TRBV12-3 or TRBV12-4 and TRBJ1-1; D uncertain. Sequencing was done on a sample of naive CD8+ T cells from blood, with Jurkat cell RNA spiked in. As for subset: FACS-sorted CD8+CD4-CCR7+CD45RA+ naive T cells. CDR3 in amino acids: CASSLGGGWTEAFF. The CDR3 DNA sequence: TGTGCCAGCAGTTTGGGCGGAGGTTGGACTGAAGCTTTCTTT.